This paragraph reports one T cell receptor beta chain. This entry comes from a study of blood T cell repertoires in COVID-19. Overall study: From the United States, Italy and Spain came samples of acute and convalescent COVID-19.

TCRdb's copy holds only in-frame clones and misses some; the assay was immunoSEQ multiplex PCR. The sample comprises more than 200,000 clones, 85% to 90% of which are singletons, and 3.5% to 5% rests with the top ten. The CDR3 loop spans 15 amino acids. V lost 4 bases to trimming and J lost 3 bases; unmatched junction nucleotides: 5. The germline CDR1 and CDR2 sequences are SGHTA and FQGNSA. Recovered participants had two consecutive negative NP/OP PCR tests, healthcare professional clearance, or symptom resolution. The chain combines TRBV7-2 with TRBJ2-1, with 8 bases aligning to TRBD2. Input material: PBMCs or T cells enriched from blood (not recorded which). The clonotype was recovered from a woman in her twenties or thirties who had recovered from COVID-19. The CDR3 DNA reads as TGTGCCAGCAGCTCCGGACTAGCCCTCTACAATGAGCAGTTCTTC. This gives the protein CASSSGLALYNEQFF. Looking up the rest from reference TRBV7-2 and TRBJ2-1 gives the full variable domain: GAGVSQSPSNKVTEKGKDVELRCDPISGHTALYWYRQSLGQGLEFLIYFQGNSAPDKSGLPSDRFSAERTGGSVSTLTIQRTQQEDSAVYLCASSSGLALYNEQFFGPGTRLTVL.